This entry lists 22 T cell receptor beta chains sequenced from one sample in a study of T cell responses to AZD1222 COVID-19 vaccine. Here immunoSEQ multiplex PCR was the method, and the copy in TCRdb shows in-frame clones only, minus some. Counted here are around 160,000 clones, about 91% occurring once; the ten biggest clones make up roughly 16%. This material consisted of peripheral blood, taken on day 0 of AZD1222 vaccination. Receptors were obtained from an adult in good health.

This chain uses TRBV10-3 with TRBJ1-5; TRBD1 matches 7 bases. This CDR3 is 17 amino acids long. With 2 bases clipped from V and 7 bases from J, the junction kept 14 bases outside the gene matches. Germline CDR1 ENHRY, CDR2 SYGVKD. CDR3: CAISETRDSRGGQPQHF. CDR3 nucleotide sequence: TGTGCCATCAGTGAGACCCGGGACAGCCGGGGGGGCCAGCCCCAGCATTTT.

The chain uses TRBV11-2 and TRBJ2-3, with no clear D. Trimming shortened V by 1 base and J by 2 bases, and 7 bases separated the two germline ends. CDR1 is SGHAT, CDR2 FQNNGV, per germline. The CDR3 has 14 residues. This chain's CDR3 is CASSLGQFTDTQYF. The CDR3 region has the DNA TGTGCCAGCAGCTTAGGGCAGTTCACAGATACGCAGTATTTT.

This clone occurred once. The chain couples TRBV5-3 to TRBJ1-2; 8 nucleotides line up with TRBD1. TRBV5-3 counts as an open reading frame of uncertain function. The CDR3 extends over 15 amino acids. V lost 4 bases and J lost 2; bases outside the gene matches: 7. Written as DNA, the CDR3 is TGTGCCAGAAGCCCACCCACAGGGGGAAACTATGGCTACACCTTC. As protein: CARSPPTGGNYGYTF.

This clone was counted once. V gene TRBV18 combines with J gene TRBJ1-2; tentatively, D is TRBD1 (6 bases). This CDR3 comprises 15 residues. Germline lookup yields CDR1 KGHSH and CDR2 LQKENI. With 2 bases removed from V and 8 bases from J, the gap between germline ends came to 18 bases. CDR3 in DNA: TGTGCCAGCTCACCAGAGATGGGGGGCTCGGAGGGCTACACCTTC. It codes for CASSPEMGGSEGYTF.

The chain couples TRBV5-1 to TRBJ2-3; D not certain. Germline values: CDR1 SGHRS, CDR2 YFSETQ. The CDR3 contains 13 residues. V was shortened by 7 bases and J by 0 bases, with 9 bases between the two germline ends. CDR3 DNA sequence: TGCGCCAGCCATTTTACTAGCACAGATACGCAGTATTTT. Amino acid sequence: CASHFTSTDTQYF.

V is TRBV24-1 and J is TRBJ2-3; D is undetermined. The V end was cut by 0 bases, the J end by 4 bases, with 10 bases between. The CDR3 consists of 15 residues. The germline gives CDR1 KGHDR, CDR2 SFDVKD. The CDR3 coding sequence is TGTGCCACCAGTGATTTGGGCAGTACTTCAGATACGCAGTATTTT. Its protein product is CATSDLGSTSDTQYF.

The CDR3 is CASSLQGGTDTQYF. Here the CDR3 DNA reads TGTGCCAGCAGCCTACAGGGTGGCACAGATACGCAGTATTTT. This chain connects TRBV4-2 to TRBJ2-3; tentative D call: TRBD1 (6 bases). This CDR3 is built from 14 residues. Trimming stripped 4 bases from V and 1 base from J, with 9 bases between. In germline, CDR1 is LGHNA, CDR2 YNFKEQ.

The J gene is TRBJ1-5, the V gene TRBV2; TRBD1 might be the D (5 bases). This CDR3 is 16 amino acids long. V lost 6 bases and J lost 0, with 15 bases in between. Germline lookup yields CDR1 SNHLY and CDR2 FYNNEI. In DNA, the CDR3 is TGTGCCAGCAGCCGAGACAGCGCCTATAGCAATCAGCCCCAGCATTTT. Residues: CASSRDSAYSNQPQHF.

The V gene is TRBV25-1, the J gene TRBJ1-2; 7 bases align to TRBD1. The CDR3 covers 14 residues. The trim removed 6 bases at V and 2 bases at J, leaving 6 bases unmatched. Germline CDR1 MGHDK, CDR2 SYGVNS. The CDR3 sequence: CASSPSTGNYGYTF. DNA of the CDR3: TGTGCCAGCAGCCCTTCGACAGGGAACTATGGCTACACCTTC.

The CDR3 bases are TGCAGTGCTAGAGTCGACTACGAGCAGTACTTC. Translating gives CSARVDYEQYF. V gene TRBV20-1 combines with J gene TRBJ2-7; no firm D call. CDR1 is DFQATT and CDR2 is SNEGSKA in the germline V gene (reference sequence). The CDR3 covers 11 residues. Trimming shortened V by 1 base and J by 3 bases, and 4 bases separated the two germline ends.

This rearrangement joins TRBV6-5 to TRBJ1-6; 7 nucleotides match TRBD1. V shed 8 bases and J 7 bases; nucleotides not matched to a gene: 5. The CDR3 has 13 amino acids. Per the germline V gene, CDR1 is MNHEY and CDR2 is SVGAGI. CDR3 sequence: CASGDSRNSPLHF. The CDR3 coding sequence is TGTGCCAGCGGGGACAGCCGCAATTCACCCCTCCACTTT.

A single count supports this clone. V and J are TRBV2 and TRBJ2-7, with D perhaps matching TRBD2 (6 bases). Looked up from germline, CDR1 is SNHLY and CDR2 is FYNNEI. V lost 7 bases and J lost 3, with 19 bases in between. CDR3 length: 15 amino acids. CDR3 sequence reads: CASKRLEGSGYEQYF. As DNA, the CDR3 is TGTGCCAGCAAGAGGTTGGAGGGTAGCGGCTACGAGCAGTACTTC.

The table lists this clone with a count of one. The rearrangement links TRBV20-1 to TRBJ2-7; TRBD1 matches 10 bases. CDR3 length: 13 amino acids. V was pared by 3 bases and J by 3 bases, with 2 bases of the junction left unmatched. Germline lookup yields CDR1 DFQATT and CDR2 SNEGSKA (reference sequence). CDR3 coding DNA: TGCAGTGCTAGTGGGGACAGGGGCTACGAGCAGTACTTC. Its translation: CSASGDRGYEQYF.

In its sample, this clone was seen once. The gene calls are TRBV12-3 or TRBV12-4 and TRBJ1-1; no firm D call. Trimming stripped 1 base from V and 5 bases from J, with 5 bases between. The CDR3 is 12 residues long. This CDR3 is CASSLEGTEAFF. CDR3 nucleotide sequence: TGTGCCAGCAGTTTAGAAGGGACTGAAGCTTTCTTT.

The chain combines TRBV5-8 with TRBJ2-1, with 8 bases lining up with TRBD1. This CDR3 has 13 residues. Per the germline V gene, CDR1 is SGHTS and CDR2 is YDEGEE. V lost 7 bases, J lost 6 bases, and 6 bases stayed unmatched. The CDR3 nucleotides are TGTGCCAGCTTCTTTGACAGGGGCAATGAGCAGTTCTTC. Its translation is CASFFDRGNEQFF.

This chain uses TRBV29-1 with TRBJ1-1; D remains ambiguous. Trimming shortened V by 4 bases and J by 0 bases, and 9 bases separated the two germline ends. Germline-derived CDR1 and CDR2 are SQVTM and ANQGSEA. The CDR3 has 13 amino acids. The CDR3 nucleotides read TGCAGCGTTGCAGGCCTCATGAACACTGAAGCTTTCTTT. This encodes CSVAGLMNTEAFF.

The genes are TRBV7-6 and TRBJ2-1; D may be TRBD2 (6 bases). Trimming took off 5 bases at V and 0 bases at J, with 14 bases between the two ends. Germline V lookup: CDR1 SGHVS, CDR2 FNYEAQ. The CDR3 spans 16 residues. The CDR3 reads CASSKSTRSSYNEQFF. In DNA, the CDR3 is TGTGCCAGCAGCAAATCGACTAGAAGCTCCTACAATGAGCAGTTCTTC. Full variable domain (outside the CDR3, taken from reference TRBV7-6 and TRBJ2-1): GAGVSQSPRYKVTKRGQDVALRCDPISGHVSLYWYRQALGQGPEFLTYFNYEAQQDKSGLPNDRFSAERPEGSISTLTIQRTEQRDSAMYRCASSKSTRSSYNEQFFGPGTRLTVL.

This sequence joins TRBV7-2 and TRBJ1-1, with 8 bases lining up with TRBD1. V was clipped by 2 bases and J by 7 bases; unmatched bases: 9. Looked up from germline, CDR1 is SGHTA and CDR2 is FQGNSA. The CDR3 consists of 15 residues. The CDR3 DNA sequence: TGTGCCAGCAGCTTATCCCGACAGGGGCGGGGTGAAGCTTTCTTT. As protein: CASSLSRQGRGEAFF. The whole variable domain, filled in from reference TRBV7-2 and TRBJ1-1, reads GAGVSQSPSNKVTEKGKDVELRCDPISGHTALYWYRQSLGQGLEFLIYFQGNSAPDKSGLPSDRFSAERTGGSVSTLTIQRTQQEDSAVYLCASSLSRQGRGEAFFGQGTRLTVV.

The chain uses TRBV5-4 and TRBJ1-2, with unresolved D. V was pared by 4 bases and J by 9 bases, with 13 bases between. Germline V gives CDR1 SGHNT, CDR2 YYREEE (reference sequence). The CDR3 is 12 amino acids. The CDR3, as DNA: TGTGCCAGCAGCGCGGGTCAGATAAGCTACACCTTC. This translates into CASSAGQISYTF.

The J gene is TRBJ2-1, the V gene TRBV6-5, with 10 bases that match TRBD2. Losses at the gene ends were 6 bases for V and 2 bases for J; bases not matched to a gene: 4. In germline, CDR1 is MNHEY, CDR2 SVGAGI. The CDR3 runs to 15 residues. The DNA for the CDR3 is TGTGCCAGCAGCGTCAGCGGGGGGGCCTACAATGAGCAGTTCTTC. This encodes CASSVSGGAYNEQFF.

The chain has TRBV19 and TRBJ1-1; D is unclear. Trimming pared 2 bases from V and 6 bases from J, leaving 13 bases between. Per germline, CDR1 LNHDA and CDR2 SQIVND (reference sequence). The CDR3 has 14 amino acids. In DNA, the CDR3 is TGTGCCAGTAGTATAACCGGAGGGAGTGCTGAAGCTTTCTTT. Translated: CASSITGGSAEAFF.

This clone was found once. The CDR3 loop reads CASSPYRMPDTQYF. In nucleotides, the CDR3 is TGTGCCAGCTCACCCTACAGGATGCCGGATACGCAGTATTTT. The chain combines TRBV18 with TRBJ2-3; a weak D match, TRBD1 (5 bases). Germline V CDR1 and CDR2: KGHSH, LQKENI. The CDR3 is 14 amino acids. Trimming took 3 bases from V and 6 from J, leaving 13 bases between them. Drawing the rest from reference TRBV18 and TRBJ2-3, the complete variable domain is NAGVMQNPRHLVRRRGQEARLRCSPMKGHSHVYWYRQLPEEGLKFMVYLQKENIIDESGMPKERFSAEFPKEGPSILRIQQVVRGDSAAYFCASSPYRMPDTQYFGPGTRLTVL.